The sequence of this T cell receptor (beta chain) was determined in a study of Ad26.COV2.S vaccination and SARS-CoV-2 variants. V lost 5 bases and J 1 base, leaving 11 bases between the germline ends. The CDR3 consists of 13 residues. Germline V lookup: CDR1 GTSNPN, CDR2 SVGIG (reference sequence). General observations from the study: Non-spike TCR breadth did not differ much between vaccine and placebo recipients.

Repertoires were generated with immunoSEQ multiplex PCR, while TCRdb's copy carries only in-frame clones and drops some. The sample carries 350,000 to 450,000 clones, roughly 87% recorded once. As regards this clone: The antigen is not known.

The treatment here: over 15 received Ad26.COV2.S at low or high dose, single or two shots; several received placebo; per-sample allocation not given. Day 63 following the first vaccine or placebo injection was when the samples were taken. The source is a person aged 18 to 65 who received the Ad26.COV2.S COVID-19 vaccine or a placebo. Sequences were derived from peripheral blood, sampled in a trial of Ad26.COV2.S vaccine versus placebo. The V gene is TRBV30, the J gene TRBJ1-1, with D maybe TRBD1 (6 bases). CDR3 in amino acids: CAWDRHSNTEAFF. DNA of the CDR3: TGTGCCTGGGACAGGCATTCGAACACTGAAGCTTTCTTT.